Listed here are 16 T cell receptor beta chains from one sample, sequenced in a study of naive and memory T cell subsets. Both TRBC1 and TRBC2 were covered by a beta constant-region primer of two equimolar oligonucleotides. MiXCR was run by TCRdb on the UMI-ligation and nested PCR reads, yielding one entry per CDR3 protein. Of some 150,000 distinct CDR3 sequences in the sample, 15% to 20% were seen once. The sample consisted of naive CD4+ T cells from blood. The origin of the receptors is a human donor in good health.

This clonotype showed up just a few times. The rearrangement joins TRBV28 to TRBJ2-1; 8 nucleotides line up with TRBD1. The V gene's germline CDR1 is MDHEN and CDR2 SYDVKM. J lost 3 bases, V lost 8 bases, and 6 bases had no gene match. The CDR3 consists of 14 residues. This CDR3 is CASAKDRDYNEQFF. CDR3 nucleotide sequence: TGTGCCAGCGCCAAGGACAGGGACTACAATGAGCAGTTCTTC. The variable domain in full, completed from reference TRBV28 and TRBJ2-1, reads DVKVTQSSRYLVKRTGEKVFLECVQDMDHENMFWYRQDPGLGLRLIYFSYDVKMKEKGDIPEGYSVSREKKERFSLILESASTNQTSMYLCASAKDRDYNEQFFGPGTRLTVL.

V and J are TRBV20-1 and TRBJ2-1, with TRBD2 matching 11 bases. The CDR3 extends over 16 amino acids. Looked up from germline, CDR1 is DFQATT and CDR2 is SNEGSKA (reference sequence). J gave up 3 bases and V 0 bases, and 4 bases lay outside the gene matches. The CDR3 nucleotides read TGCAGTGCTAGAGATGTAGCGGGAGGGAACTACAATGAGCAGTTCTTC. Translating it yields CSARDVAGGNYNEQFF.

The chain is built from TRBV20-1 and TRBJ1-1; D is undetermined. Germline V gives CDR1 DFQATT, CDR2 SNEGSKA (reference sequence). The CDR3 is 15 amino acids. V lost 1 base and J lost 0, with 12 bases in between. The CDR3 DNA is TGCAGTGCTAGAGGTGCGGCGGGGATGAACACTGAAGCTTTCTTT. It yields the protein CSARGAAGMNTEAFF.

The rearrangement joins TRBV14 to TRBJ2-5; TRBD2 might be the D (5 bases). The CDR3 is 17 residues long. CDR1 SGHDN and CDR2 FVKESK come from the germline V gene. V lost 4 bases to trimming and J lost 1 base, with 19 bases between them. Written as DNA, the CDR3 is TGTGCCAGCAGCCTAAACCTAGCCCGAAAGACCCAAGAGACCCAGTACTTC. Protein: CASSLNLARKTQETQYF. The full variable domain, rest sourced from reference TRBV14 and TRBJ2-5, is EAGVTQFPSHSVIEKGQTVTLRCDPISGHDNLYWYRRVMGKEIKFLLHFVKESKQDESGMPNNRFLAERTGGTYSTLKVQPAELEDSGVYFCASSLNLARKTQETQYFGPGTRLLVL.

This clonotype showed up just a few times. The chain uses TRBV5-1 and TRBJ2-7; 7 nucleotides align to TRBD2. The CDR3 runs to 16 residues. Germline trimming cut 2 bases from V and 4 bases from J; bases unmatched to any gene: 12. The V gene's germline CDR1 is SGHRS and CDR2 YFSETQ. The CDR3 DNA reads as TGCGCCAGCAGCTTTGCATCGGGCGGGAGTGTTTACGAGCAGTACTTC. It codes for CASSFASGGSVYEQYF.

V and J are TRBV24-1 and TRBJ2-6; the D is unclear. V gave up 4 bases and J gave up 2 bases, with 11 bases separating them. Germline CDR1 is KGHDR and CDR2 is SFDVKD. This CDR3 comprises 16 residues. DNA of the CDR3: TGTGCCACCAGTGAGGACGGTACGGCTGGGGCCAACGTCCTGACTTTC. This sequence encodes CATSEDGTAGANVLTF.

This clonotype was counted only a few times. This sequence joins TRBV20-1 and TRBJ1-5; 8 bases fit TRBD1. Per the germline V gene, CDR1 is DFQATT and CDR2 is SNEGSKA (reference sequence). Trimming removed 7 bases from V and 0 bases from J; junction bases left unmatched: 8. The CDR3 has 15 residues. The CDR3 DNA is TGCAGTGGCACGACAGGGGCCAATAGCAATCAGCCCCAGCATTTT. It is translated as CSGTTGANSNQPQHF.

This rearrangement joins TRBV5-1 to TRBJ2-1, with no clear D. Germline CDR1 is SGHRS and CDR2 is YFSETQ. The V and J ends lost 4 bases and 8 bases respectively, with 25 bases between them. The CDR3 totals 17 residues. The CDR3 DNA sequence: TGCGCCAGCAGCGCCCAATCCCACAGCCTAGGGTTGGATGAGCAGTTCTTC. Encoded protein: CASSAQSHSLGLDEQFF.

V usage is TRBV20-1 and J usage is TRBJ2-3, with 10 positions matching TRBD2. The V and J ends lost 1 base and 4 bases, in that order; junction bases with no gene match: 8. Germline assignment: CDR1 DFQATT and CDR2 SNEGSKA (reference sequence). The CDR3 is made up of 16 amino acids. The CDR3 loop reads CSARAVAGGGADTQYF. Here the CDR3 DNA reads TGCAGTGCTAGAGCTGTAGCGGGAGGAGGGGCAGATACGCAGTATTTT.

This clonotype was seen at least ten times. The chain uses TRBV5-4 and TRBJ1-2, with D hard to call. V lost 6 bases and J 2 bases, leaving 11 bases between the germline ends. Germline CDR1 is SGHNT and CDR2 is YYREEE (reference sequence). This CDR3 contains 13 residues. The CDR3 sequence is CASNFPGNYGYTF. The CDR3 nucleotides read TGTGCCAGCAACTTCCCGGGGAACTATGGCTACACCTTC. Full variable domain (outside the CDR3, taken from reference TRBV5-4 and TRBJ1-2): ETGVTQSPTHLIKTRGQQVTLRCSSQSGHNTVSWYQQALGQGPQFIFQYYREEENGRGNFPPRFSGLQFPNYSSELNVNALELDDSALYLCASNFPGNYGYTFGSGTRLTVV.

The V call is TRBV7-3, the J call TRBJ2-4; 10 bases are a match to TRBD1. V lost 4 bases, J lost 1 base, and 4 bases stayed unmatched. The CDR3 totals 16 residues. Germline V gives CDR1 SGHTA, CDR2 FQGTGA. For the CDR3, the DNA is TGTGCCAGCAGCTCGGGACAGGGGTTGGCCAAAAACATTCAGTACTTC. Translation: CASSSGQGLAKNIQYF.

This clonotype was counted a few times. This chain joins TRBV28 and TRBJ2-3, with 8 positions matching TRBD2. The CDR3 has 14 residues. CDR1 is MDHEN and CDR2 is SYDVKM in the germline V gene. V lost 10 bases, J lost 6 bases, and 12 bases stayed unmatched. The CDR3 loop reads CATKPAGVGDTQYF. The CDR3 bases are TGTGCCACCAAGCCAGCGGGAGTTGGGGATACGCAGTATTTT.

This chain joins TRBV15 and TRBJ2-5, with TRBD1 matching over 7 bases. CDR1 and CDR2 (germline): LNHNV, YYDKDF (reference sequence). The trim removed 3 bases at V and 5 bases at J, leaving 9 bases unmatched. The CDR3 contains 15 residues. The CDR3 here is CATSRGETRGETQYF. The CDR3 bases are TGTGCCACCAGCAGGGGGGAAACCAGGGGGGAGACCCAGTACTTC.

This clonotype was recorded many times. The genes are TRBV20-1 and TRBJ2-7, with D possibly being TRBD1 or TRBD2 (5 bases each). Germline CDR1 DFQATT, CDR2 SNEGSKA (reference sequence). There are 15 residues in the CDR3. V gave up 3 bases and J gave up 1 base, with 16 bases separating them. The CDR3 here is CSASATRGWSYEQYF. CDR3 nucleotides: TGCAGTGCTAGCGCTACTCGGGGCTGGTCCTACGAGCAGTACTTC.

This clonotype came up a few times. The rearrangement uses TRBV30 and TRBJ2-2; D possibly corresponds to TRBD1 (5 bases). The germline V gene encodes CDR1 GTSNPN and CDR2 SVGIG (reference sequence). CDR3 size: 14 residues. Trimming took off 2 bases at V and 0 bases at J, with 7 bases between the two ends. The CDR3 reads CAWSKGTNTGELFF. CDR3 coding DNA: TGTGCCTGGAGTAAGGGGACGAACACCGGGGAGCTGTTTTTT.

This sequence joins TRBV6-2 or TRBV6-3 and TRBJ2-3, with TRBD1 matching over 7 bases. The CDR3 contains 15 residues. The trim removed 5 bases at V and 2 bases at J, leaving 7 bases unmatched. The germline V gene encodes CDR1 MNHEY and CDR2 SVGEGT. The chain's CDR3 is CASSERDRPTDTQYF. Here the CDR3 DNA reads TGTGCCAGCAGTGAACGGGACAGACCCACAGATACGCAGTATTTT.